This T cell receptor (beta chain) was sequenced in a study of T cell responses to AZD1222 COVID-19 vaccine (dated by TCRdb to the early 2020s). Concerning the study at large: AZD1222 recipients whose second dose came at about 4 weeks and those whose second dose came at about 12 weeks were combined into one group, since spike-specific TCR depth and breadth did not differ between the two schedules. Trial participants were enrolled by age into 18-55, 56-69 and 70-plus year subgroups, with 148, 28 and 57 TCR-sequenced participants respectively. TCR sequencing was performed for 230 to 250 trial participants, of whom approximately 200 were given two doses of AZD1222 and around 25 were given two doses of MenACWY control vaccine. Study-level results and caveats: Vaccine-associated CD4 TCRs spanned the whole spike protein, with dominant responses in regions 160-218 and 743-854. In the small 56-69-year group, the increase in depth fell short of significance, most likely because of low power. No day 14 peak-response samples were available, so repertoires were characterized only after the peak T cell response. Reportedly, close to half of the unique spike-specific TCRs recognized epitopes lying outside the regions that are mutated in the B.1.351 and B.1.1.7 variants. Participants were mostly white British and included more females than males, and it was suggested by the authors that clonal diversity may have been underestimated. Only 5 to 7 AZD1222 recipients were SARS-CoV-2 seropositive at baseline, limiting conclusions about previously exposed vaccinees. After two AZD1222 doses, spike-specific TCR breadth and depth were significantly higher than at day 0 and than in MenACWY recipients.

At the junction V is shortened by 5 bases and J by 8 bases; bases outside the gene matches: 1. The CDR1 and CDR2 encoded by the germline V gene (reference sequence) are SGHNT and YYREEE. The CDR3, from cysteine to phenylalanine, totals 11 residues. Left in the record is the CDR3 DNA by itself, 33 bases read in frame from the first base. The intended sense of this specimen's time point label: baseline before first vaccination. Vaccinee samples were obtained from the UK trials COV001 and COV002, which included a single-blind randomized controlled phase 2/3 trial of AZD1222 (ChAdOx1 nCoV-19) in healthy adults. Trial participant PBMC samples were collected at day 0 and day 28 after the second dose for TCRbeta chain sequencing. A note on this clone: Its antigen is still unknown. No base qualities exist here, and no much larger clone lies one base off it.

The CDR3 regions of human TCRbeta chains were subjected to immunosequencing. The original pipeline was this. Repertoire TCRs were matched against a reference library of SARS-CoV-2-specific TCRs generated with the MIRA antigen-specificity platform. Breadth was defined as the fraction of unique TCRs that were SARS-CoV-2-associated. Depth was defined as the fraction of total T cells that were SARS-CoV-2-associated. Using the MIRA data, each spike-specific TCR was assigned both to the spike region to which the TCR was reactive and to a CD4 or CD8 class. Log10-transformed breadth and depth values were compared by one-way ANOVA with Sidak's multiple comparisons tests. TCRdb retrieved this table from immuneACCESS and kept in-frame rearrangements only. Not all clones are present; in checked studies, unresolved V genes account for under half, and no reason is known for the remainder. V and J calls and clone size are as listed in that table; D and trimming were resolved from the DNA. Within this sample are 90,000 to 150,000 clones, with 70% to 90% of them counted one time only. The ten biggest clones cover approximately 8.4% of the sample.

The sample in question was peripheral blood, obtained on day 0 of AZD1222 vaccination. The chain joins TRBV5-4 to TRBJ2-1, with 7 central nucleotides matching TRBD2. The source of this sequence is an adult in good health. Here the CDR3 is given as CASSRGDEQFF. The sequenced DNA: TGTGCCAGCAGTCGGGGGGATGAGCAGTTCTTC.